The 24 T cell receptor beta chains below were found in one sample sequenced in a study of shared clonotypes between healthy human individuals. Measured with immunoSEQ multiplex PCR; TCRdb has only the in-frame clones, and not every one. Among over 2 million clones listed, roughly 94% were seen once. Sequencing was performed on naive CD4+ T cells sorted from blood. Subset given: CD45RA+ positively selected. The receptors originated from a young man in good health.

The chain combines TRBV10-2 with TRBJ1-4, with D maybe TRBD1 (6 bases). CDR1 and CDR2 (germline): WSHSY, SAAADI. The CDR3 consists of 15 residues. V lost 3 bases to trimming and J lost 4 bases, with 12 bases between them. The CDR3 nucleotides read TGCGCCAGCAGTGACTTGGACAGACGTAATGAAAAACTGTTTTTT. As protein: CASSDLDRRNEKLFF.

Note on this clone: The same CDR3 can be traced to other DNA sequences in this sample. The chain combines TRBV7-2 with TRBJ1-3, with D possibly being TRBD1 (6 bases). This CDR3 comprises 14 residues. Germline loops: CDR1 SGHTA, CDR2 FQGNSA. Trimming pared 2 bases from V and 4 bases from J, leaving 9 bases between. The CDR3 region has the DNA TGTGCCAGCAGCTTACCAGGGGCAGGAAACACCATATATTTT. Residues: CASSLPGAGNTIYF. Combining the CDR3 with reference TRBV7-2 and TRBJ1-3 gives the whole variable domain GAGVSQSPSNKVTEKGKDVELRCDPISGHTALYWYRQSLGQGLEFLIYFQGNSAPDKSGLPSDRFSAERTGGSVSTLTIQRTQQEDSAVYLCASSLPGAGNTIYFGEGSWLTVV.

V is TRBV28 and J is TRBJ1-1; D possibly corresponds to TRBD1 (6 bases). CDR3 length: 16 amino acids. V dropped 2 bases and J dropped 4 bases, with 17 bases sitting between them. CDR1 and CDR2 (germline): MDHEN, SYDVKM. The DNA for the CDR3 is TGTGCCAGCAGTTTAAACCCACAGGGTTGGAGCACTGAAGCTTTCTTT. Translating gives CASSLNPQGWSTEAFF.

This clone was seen once. This chain uses TRBV30 with TRBJ1-1; D perhaps matches TRBD1 (6 bases). Germline-derived CDR1 and CDR2 are GTSNPN and SVGIG (reference sequence). V was trimmed by 2 bases and J by 2 bases, leaving 15 bases between them. The CDR3 length is 15 residues. As DNA, the CDR3 is TGTGCCTGGAGTCCACAAACAGGGCTAAACACTGAAGCTTTCTTT. Its protein is CAWSPQTGLNTEAFF.

Of note for this clone: Since a much larger clone is just one base distant, this may be a read error. The chain carries TRBV11-3 and TRBJ2-3; D ambiguous. This CDR3 contains 11 residues. Germline V lookup: CDR1 SGHNT, CDR2 YENEEA. V gave up 3 bases and J gave up 2 bases, with 0 bases separating them. CDR3 residues: CASSFTDTQYF. For the CDR3, the DNA is TGTGCCAGCAGCTTCACAGATACGCAGTATTTT.

As to this clone: Other DNA sequences in the sample encode the same CDR3. The genes are TRBV11-2 and TRBJ2-1, with 8 positions matching TRBD2. J was trimmed by 3 bases and V by 0 bases; bases with no gene match: 1. The CDR3 length is 15 residues. CDR1 SGHAT and CDR2 FQNNGV come from the germline V gene. CDR3 DNA: TGTGCCAGCAGCTTAGACGGGAGGGTCTACAATGAGCAGTTCTTC. Residues: CASSLDGRVYNEQFF.

The V gene is TRBV18, the J gene TRBJ2-1; 9 nucleotides align to TRBD2. Germline V lookup: CDR1 KGHSH, CDR2 LQKENI. CDR3 length equals 17 residues. Trimming took 6 bases from V and 6 from J; bases not matched to a gene: 15. The CDR3 loop reads CASSPLGFSGGANEQFF. CDR3 DNA sequence: TGTGCCAGCTCGCCCTTAGGGTTTAGCGGGGGAGCCAATGAGCAGTTCTTC. Based on the CDR3 plus reference TRBV18 and TRBJ2-1, the full variable domain is NAGVMQNPRHLVRRRGQEARLRCSPMKGHSHVYWYRQLPEEGLKFMVYLQKENIIDESGMPKERFSAEFPKEGPSILRIQQVVRGDSAAYFCASSPLGFSGGANEQFFGPGTRLTVL.

This clone was seen a handful of times. The sample holds other DNA sequences that translate to the same CDR3. The chain uses TRBV30 and TRBJ1-1; no firm D call. Trimming removed 0 bases at V and 7 bases at J, with 6 bases between. Germline loops: CDR1 GTSNPN, CDR2 SVGIG (reference sequence). CDR3 size: 11 residues. The CDR3 spells CAWSVRGEAFF. The CDR3 coding sequence is TGTGCCTGGAGTGTACGAGGTGAAGCTTTCTTT.

This rearrangement joins TRBV18 to TRBJ1-3; D remains ambiguous. CDR3 length equals 17 residues. V lost 3 bases, J lost 0 bases, and 15 bases lay in between. From germline, CDR1 is KGHSH and CDR2 LQKENI. CDR3 sequence: CASSPIGDLSSGNTIYF. CDR3 nucleotide sequence: TGTGCCAGCTCACCGATTGGGGATCTCTCCTCTGGAAACACCATATATTTT.

This chain uses TRBV6-1 with TRBJ2-7; a weak D match, TRBD1 (6 bases). Germline V gene lookup returns CDR1 MNHNS and CDR2 SASEGT. The CDR3 is 15 amino acids. Trimming pared 6 bases from V and 0 bases from J, leaving 15 bases between. The CDR3 nucleotides are TGTGCCAGCAGCTGGGGGCAGGTAAGCTCCTACGAGCAGTACTTC. The encoded protein is CASSWGQVSSYEQYF.

The CDR3: CASSRDRGREQYF. CDR3 sequence (DNA): TGTGCCAGCAGCCGGGACAGGGGAAGAGAGCAGTACTTC. The rearrangement uses TRBV11-2 and TRBJ2-7; TRBD1 agrees at 10 bases. J lost 7 bases, V lost 5 bases, and 5 bases had no gene match. Germline V CDR1 and CDR2: SGHAT, FQNNGV. This CDR3 region has 13 residues.

The genes are TRBV7-6 and TRBJ2-7; 8 bases match TRBD2. The CDR3 contains 15 residues. The V gene's germline CDR1 is SGHVS and CDR2 FNYEAQ. After removal of 5 bases from V and 3 bases from J, the junction contained 9 bases not matched to a gene. CDR3 nucleotide sequence: TGTGCCAGCAGCCGAACCGGGGGGGCAAACTACGAGCAGTACTTC. Its protein product is CASSRTGGANYEQYF. The complete variable domain, with remaining parts taken from reference TRBV7-6 and TRBJ2-7, reads GAGVSQSPRYKVTKRGQDVALRCDPISGHVSLYWYRQALGQGPEFLTYFNYEAQQDKSGLPNDRFSAERPEGSISTLTIQRTEQRDSAMYRCASSRTGGANYEQYFGPGTRLTVT.

J is TRBJ2-4 and V is TRBV30; D is unresolved. V was clipped by 4 bases and J by 5 bases, with 15 bases between them. CDR1 is GTSNPN and CDR2 is SVGIG in the germline V gene (reference sequence). The CDR3 totals 14 residues. CDR3 DNA: TGTGCCTGGACGGGCAGAGGAAACGAAAACATTCAGTACTTC. The encoded protein is CAWTGRGNENIQYF.

In the case of this clone: This same CDR3 is encoded by further DNA sequences in the sample. CDR3 protein: CAISEGNYGYTF. The DNA of the CDR3 is TGTGCCATCAGTGAAGGAAACTATGGCTACACCTTC. The chain joins TRBV10-3 to TRBJ1-2; D gene ambiguous. This CDR3 spans 12 amino acids. Germline loops: CDR1 ENHRY, CDR2 SYGVKD. Deletions cut 3 bases from V and 2 bases from J, with 4 bases between.

This clone has just one count. Additional DNA sequences in this sample encode the identical CDR3. The chain employs TRBV6-5 and TRBJ1-6; TRBD1 matches at 9 bases. The CDR3 consists of 13 residues. The germline CDR1 and CDR2 sequences are MNHEY and SVGAGI. The junction had 2 bases not matched to a gene; V was cut back by 4 bases and J by 10 bases. The CDR3 DNA follows: TGTGCCAGCAGTTTAACAGGGGGCTCACCCCTCCACTTT. Its translation: CASSLTGGSPLHF.

The chain joins TRBV6-1 to TRBJ1-5; 8 nucleotides agree with TRBD1. V lost 6 bases, J lost 3 bases, and 7 bases stayed unmatched. The V gene's germline CDR1 is MNHNS and CDR2 SASEGT. The CDR3 spans 15 residues. CDR3 protein: CASSPAGQVNQPQHF. The CDR3 DNA follows: TGTGCCAGCAGCCCGGCGGGACAGGTCAATCAGCCCCAGCATTTT.

This chain joins TRBV29-1 and TRBJ2-5; TRBD1 might be the D (5 bases). Germline CDR1 is SQVTM and CDR2 is ANQGSEA. The V end lost 3 bases, the J end lost 5 bases, and 19 bases lay between the germline ends. The CDR3 sequence is 15 residues long. The CDR3 sequence: CSVDLDTTTSETQYF. The CDR3 DNA reads as TGCAGCGTTGATTTGGACACCACGACGTCGGAGACCCAGTACTTC.

On this clone: Other DNA sequences in this sample translate to the same CDR3. The rearrangement joins TRBV6-5 to TRBJ1-1, with D possibly TRBD1 on 5 matching bases. Germline lookup yields CDR1 MNHEY and CDR2 SVGAGI. The CDR3 totals 14 residues. V lost 6 bases to trimming and J lost 2 bases, with 13 bases between them. Here the CDR3 reads CASRSGTANTEAFF. The CDR3 DNA follows: TGTGCCAGCAGGTCCGGGACGGCCAACACTGAAGCTTTCTTT.

The CDR3 loop is CASSSTGQGIGYTF. DNA of the CDR3: TGCGCCAGCAGCTCTACCGGACAGGGAATTGGCTACACCTTC. The gene calls are TRBV5-1 and TRBJ1-2, with 8 positions matching TRBD1. Germline lookup yields CDR1 SGHRS and CDR2 YFSETQ. The CDR3 extends over 14 amino acids. Losses at the gene ends were 3 bases for V and 7 bases for J; bases not matched to a gene: 8.

This chain connects TRBV6-1 to TRBJ1-2, with D unclear. The V end was cut by 0 bases, the J end by 3 bases, with 11 bases between. Per germline, CDR1 MNHNS and CDR2 SASEGT. The CDR3 is made up of 15 amino acids. The CDR3 region has the DNA TGTGCCAGCAGTGAAGCGATGTCGTCTTACTATGGCTACACCTTC. This translates into CASSEAMSSYYGYTF.

V and J are TRBV30 and TRBJ1-1; D remains unclear. The germline gives CDR1 GTSNPN, CDR2 SVGIG (reference sequence). Trimming stripped 3 bases from V and 4 bases from J, with 12 bases between. The length of the CDR3 is 13 residues. The CDR3 loop is CAWRTPSGTEAFF. The CDR3 nucleotides read TGTGCCTGGAGGACCCCAAGCGGCACTGAAGCTTTCTTT.

This chain connects TRBV19 to TRBJ2-7, with D possibly being TRBD2 (6 bases). The CDR3 covers 16 residues. Trimming removed 0 bases at V and 0 bases at J, with 12 bases between. The V gene's germline CDR1 is LNHDA and CDR2 SQIVND (reference sequence). The CDR3 is CASSIDNGGPSYEQYF. The DNA for the CDR3 is TGTGCCAGTAGTATAGACAACGGGGGTCCCTCCTACGAGCAGTACTTC.

This clone was counted a single time. The sample contains more than one DNA sequence encoding this CDR3. This sequence joins TRBV7-2 and TRBJ1-1; the D gene is possibly TRBD1 (6 bases). This CDR3 comprises 14 residues. Germline lookup yields CDR1 SGHTA and CDR2 FQGNSA. Trimming pared 4 bases from V and 0 bases from J, leaving 9 bases between. This CDR3 is CASSSGTLNTEAFF. CDR3 DNA sequence: TGTGCCAGCAGCTCGGGGACATTGAACACTGAAGCTTTCTTT.

This clone was counted a single time. The V gene is TRBV28, the J gene TRBJ1-2, with D possibly being TRBD1 (5 bases). The V gene's germline CDR1 is MDHEN and CDR2 SYDVKM. Trimming left V 3 bases short and J 5 bases short, with 13 bases between. This CDR3 comprises 14 residues. Here the CDR3 reads CASSLPVGGYGYTF. The CDR3 region has the DNA TGTGCCAGCAGTTTGCCCGTCGGGGGATATGGCTACACCTTC.